This TCR beta chain was profiled in a study of regulatory T cells in long-lasting Graves disease. This sample's time point: newly diagnosed GD, antithyroid drugs for less than 3 months. Extracted RNA from PBMCs served as the source of the TCR library. The CDR3 has 15 residues. V was clipped by 6 bases and J by 0 bases, with 17 bases between them. Germline assignment: CDR1 DFQATT and CDR2 SNEGSKA (reference sequence). Arm-PCR with iRepertoire HTBI primers amplified the CDR3 regions for these TCR beta libraries. TCRdb re-called the multiplex PCR reads through MiXCR, storing one row per CDR3 protein. The table includes 350,000 to 550,000 distinct CDR3 sequences, about 16% detected once. The sample was also linked to a second study, of T cells in Graves' hyperthyroidism and ophthalmopathy.

The source of this sequence is a woman between 25 and 40 years old with Graves disease. This specimen consisted of peripheral blood mononuclear cells (PBMCs), obtained at new diagnosis, from a patient treated with antithyroid drugs. The chain joins TRBV20-1 to TRBJ1-1; perhaps TRBD1 as D (6 bases). In DNA form, the CDR3 reads TGCAGTGCCAGGCCCACCGGGACAATGAACACTGAAGCTTTCTTT. Amino acids: CSARPTGTMNTEAFF.